This TCR beta chain was identified in a study of T-cell memory formation after mild COVID-19. At the level of the study: There were largely donor-specific TCR clusters. Points from the study as a whole: Pre-infection memory held some responding clones, suggesting pre-existing cross-reactive T cells responded. Balance between CD4 and CD8 was seen in clones contracting day 15 to 85, and a CD4+ lean was seen in later expanders.

TCRdb reanalysed the 5' RACE reads using MiXCR and keeps one entry per CDR3 protein. The sample has approximately 190,000 distinct CDR3 sequences, around 18% seen once. From germline, CDR1 is DFQATT and CDR2 SNEGSKA (reference sequence). CDR3 length: 16 amino acids. Trimming took 4 bases from V and 2 from J; bases not matched to a gene: 10. On this clonotype itself: Antigen specificity is unknown.

Source material: PBMCs or a T cell subset sorted from them (not recorded which). The J gene is TRBJ2-3, the V gene TRBV20-1, with TRBD1 identical over 9 bases. This clonotype originated in an adult woman who had mild COVID-19 (a few samples of this study predate the infection). Cell type and time point are not known. The CDR3 region is CSAMGNRQGDTDTQYF. CDR3 nucleotide sequence: TGCAGTGCTATGGGGAACCGACAGGGGGACACAGATACGCAGTATTTT.